This T cell receptor (beta chain) was sequenced in a study of CD8 T cells in Susac syndrome. Random-hexamer reverse transcription was applied to roughly 0.5 to 1 ug RNA. One entry per CDR3 protein, called by TCRdb with MiXCR from the immunoSEQ multiplex PCR reads. The table lists 120,000 or so distinct CDR3 sequences, just under 95% of them singletons. Trimming removed 3 bases from V and 13 bases from J, with 22 bases in between. The CDR3 contains 15 residues. Germline values: CDR1 SEHNR, CDR2 FQNEAQ (reference sequence). J is TRBJ2-1 and V is TRBV7-9; D is perhaps TRBD2 (5 bases). The receptor was derived from a human donor with Susac syndrome. Material: CD8+ T cells from PBMCs. This chain's CDR3 is CASSLDPIIRGFQFF. In nucleotides, the CDR3 is TGTGCCAGCAGCTTGGACCCAATCATTCGCGGGTTTCAGTTCTTC.